Below are 10 T cell receptor beta chains sequenced from a single sample in a study of blood T cell repertoires in COVID-19 (dated by TCRdb to about 2020). The library was generated by the immunoSEQ multiplex PCR assay. TCRdb limited this immuneACCESS table to in-frame rearrangements with V and J called. A share of clones is missing; checked studies link under half to unresolved V genes, and the rest is unexplained. The sample table records approximately 76,000 clones; around 90% of these occur just once. The top ten clonotypes cover 6.5% to 9.5% of the sample. The sequencing input was peripheral blood. These TCRs come from a man aged 25 to 45 with acute or convalescent COVID-19.

The rearrangement links TRBV11-1 to TRBJ1-4; D is unresolved. CDR3 length: 15 amino acids. V lost 3 bases, J lost 0 bases, and 8 bases lay in between. Germline CDR1 is SGHAT and CDR2 is FQDESV (reference sequence). This chain's CDR3 is CASSFNRATNEKLFF. CDR3 nucleotides: TGTGCCAGCAGCTTCAACAGAGCAACTAATGAAAAACTGTTTTTT.

This clone was found once. The V and J genes are TRBV6-1 and TRBJ2-1; the match to TRBD2 covers 9 bases. Per the germline V gene, CDR1 is MNHNS and CDR2 is SASEGT. The CDR3 contains 17 residues. V shed 3 bases, J shed 8 bases, and the junction held 14 bases outside the gene matches. The CDR3 here is CASSEPPLAGLGDEQFF. CDR3 coding DNA: TGTGCCAGCAGTGAGCCCCCACTAGCGGGCCTGGGGGATGAGCAGTTCTTC.

In its sample, this clone was seen many times. This sequence joins TRBV27 and TRBJ2-7; TRBD1 matches 9 bases. CDR3 length equals 15 residues. Germline trimming cut 3 bases from V and 7 bases from J; bases unmatched to any gene: 10. Germline assignment: CDR1 MNHEY and CDR2 SMNVEV (reference sequence). In nucleotides, the CDR3 is TGTGCCAGCAGTTTGTCCGGGACAGGGAGGGGAGAGCAGTACTTC. This encodes CASSLSGTGRGEQYF.

This sequence joins TRBV7-2 and TRBJ2-7, with D maybe TRBD2 (5 bases). The germline V gene encodes CDR1 SGHTA and CDR2 FQGNSA. This CDR3 is 16 amino acids long. Between the trimmed V and J ends, which lost 5 bases and 7 bases, there was a span of 24 bases. The CDR3 DNA is TGTGCCAGCAGCCCCTGGACGAGTCAAGCGAGAGGGGAGCAGTACTTC. Translated: CASSPWTSQARGEQYF.

The V and J genes are TRBV19 and TRBJ2-2; 9 bases agree with TRBD1. Germline assignment: CDR1 LNHDA and CDR2 SQIVND (reference sequence). This CDR3 spans 13 amino acids. V lost 8 bases to trimming and J lost 7 bases; unmatched junction nucleotides: 5. In DNA, the CDR3 is TGTGCCAGTCGGGACAGGGAAGTCGGGGAGCTGTTTTTT. Protein product: CASRDREVGELFF. Full variable domain (missing parts from reference TRBV19 and TRBJ2-2): DGGITQSPKYLFRKEGQNVTLSCEQNLNHDAMYWYRQDPGQGLRLIYYSQIVNDFQKGDIAEGYSVSREKKESFPLTVTSAQKNPTAFYLCASRDREVGELFFGEGSRLTVL.

The genes are TRBV9 and TRBJ2-7, with D tentatively TRBD2 (6 bases). The CDR3 loop spans 14 amino acids. Germline loops: CDR1 SGDLS, CDR2 YYNGEE. The V and J ends lost 4 bases and 1 base respectively, with 12 bases between them. The chain's CDR3 is CASSTGTRSYEQYF. CDR3 in DNA: TGTGCCAGCAGCACCGGGACTCGGTCCTACGAGCAGTACTTC.

This clone was detected only once. The V and J genes are TRBV5-1 and TRBJ2-3; 8 bases line up with TRBD2. The V gene end was trimmed by 0 bases and the J gene end by 0 bases; junction bases not matched to a gene: 0. This CDR3 contains 15 residues. The germline V gene has CDR1 SGHRS and CDR2 YFSETQ. In DNA, the CDR3 is TGCGCCAGCAGCTTGGTAGCGGGGAGCACAGATACGCAGTATTTT. This encodes CASSLVAGSTDTQYF.

This clone has just one count. This chain connects TRBV5-1 to TRBJ2-7; tentative D call: TRBD2 (5 bases). CDR3 length: 14 residues. Germline assignment: CDR1 SGHRS and CDR2 YFSETQ. V shed 5 bases and J shed 0 bases, with 12 bases lying between them. The CDR3 region has the DNA TGCGCCAGCAGACTAGGGTCGAGCTCCTACGAGCAGTACTTC. Translation: CASRLGSSSYEQYF.

The chain recombines TRBV7-8 with TRBJ1-1; D call uncertain. CDR1 and CDR2 from the germline V gene are SGHVS and FQNEAQ. The length of the CDR3 is 16 residues. Trimming removed 8 bases at V and 0 bases at J, with 19 bases between. The CDR3 nucleotides read TGTGCCAGCGTCGGAGGGCGCTTACCCATGAACACTGAAGCTTTCTTT. Translation gives CASVGGRLPMNTEAFF.

The chain couples TRBV7-6 to TRBJ2-1; a possible D gene is TRBD1 (6 bases). The CDR3 runs 15 residues. Trimming removed 8 bases from V and 1 base from J, with 15 bases in between. Looked up from germline, CDR1 is SGHVS and CDR2 is FNYEAQ. CDR3 residues: CASQEGTGSYNEQFF. The CDR3 nucleotides read TGTGCCAGCCAAGAGGGCACAGGGTCCTACAATGAGCAGTTCTTC.